The 30 T cell receptor beta chains reported below all come from one sample, sequenced in a study of T cells in Graves' hyperthyroidism and ophthalmopathy. What was amplified from RNA transcripts were TCR beta CDR3 regions. The study used the HTBI primer set for a first-round RT-PCR of the TCR CDR3. TCRdb re-analysed the multiplex PCR reads in MiXCR, keeping a single row per CDR3 protein. The sample lists hundreds of thousands of distinct CDR3 sequences; approximately 14% were seen once. Sequencing was carried out using blood. Receptors were obtained from a woman aged 40 to 50 with Graves' ophthalmopathy.

A note on this clonotype: Given a much more abundant clone one base away, this may be a read error. V gene TRBV30 combines with J gene TRBJ2-2; D is unresolved. Per germline, CDR1 GTSNPN and CDR2 SVGIG (reference sequence). CDR3 size: 12 residues. V was pared by 5 bases and J by 4 bases, with 8 bases between. The CDR3 sequence is CAWAPFTGELFF. The CDR3 bases are TGTGCCTGGGCACCATTCACCGGGGAGCTGTTTTTT.

In its sample, this clonotype was seen many times. V and J are TRBV6-2 or TRBV6-3 and TRBJ2-7; 11 nucleotides line up with TRBD2. The trim removed 2 bases at V and 3 bases at J, leaving 0 bases unmatched. The CDR3 consists of 14 residues. Germline V gene sequence: CDR1 MNHEY, CDR2 SVGEGT. CDR3 protein: CASSYTSGSYEQYF. CDR3 sequence (DNA): TGTGCCAGCAGTTACACTAGCGGGAGCTACGAGCAGTACTTC.

The chain carries TRBV18 and TRBJ1-1; D unresolved. The CDR3 contains 17 residues. The V gene's germline CDR1 is KGHSH and CDR2 LQKENI. V lost 2 bases and J 5 bases, leaving 21 bases between the germline ends. DNA for the CDR3: TGTGCCAGCTCACCAGTTTGGGTCTACCAACCGGGGACTGAAGCTTTCTTT. Its translation: CASSPVWVYQPGTEAFF.

This clonotype was recorded many times. The rearrangement joins TRBV27 to TRBJ2-4, with no clear D. Germline loops: CDR1 MNHEY, CDR2 SMNVEV (reference sequence). Trimming took 5 bases from V and 6 from J, leaving 14 bases between them. The CDR3 is 14 amino acids. The CDR3 sequence is CASSPRVDGNIQYF. For the CDR3, the DNA is TGTGCCAGCAGTCCCCGGGTTGACGGAAACATTCAGTACTTC.

This clonotype was seen many times. The genes are TRBV28 and TRBJ1-2; D is undetermined. The CDR3 runs to 12 residues. With 6 bases removed from V and 2 bases from J, the gap between germline ends came to 7 bases. CDR1 is MDHEN, CDR2 SYDVKM, per germline. The CDR3 sequence is CASSQLNYGYTF. The CDR3 DNA reads as TGTGCCAGCAGCCAACTCAACTATGGCTACACCTTC.

A few counts support this clonotype. J is TRBJ2-2 and V is TRBV11-2; 8 bases agree with TRBD2. CDR3 length: 17 amino acids. J lost 4 bases, V lost 5 bases, and 12 bases had no gene match. Germline V lookup: CDR1 SGHAT, CDR2 FQNNGV. DNA of the CDR3: TGTGCCAGCAGCCCAAACATGGGAGCGGGAGCCACCGGGGAGCTGTTTTTT. This sequence encodes CASSPNMGAGATGELFF.

Ten or more counts support this clonotype. V and J are TRBV11-3 and TRBJ2-5; D not resolved. V lost 2 bases and J 5 bases, leaving 9 bases between the germline ends. Germline values: CDR1 SGHNT, CDR2 YENEEA. This CDR3 spans 13 amino acids. This CDR3 reads CASSLIAFETQYF. CDR3 bases: TGTGCCAGCAGCTTAATAGCTTTTGAGACCCAGTACTTC.

This clonotype was seen many times. The chain has TRBV4-1 and TRBJ2-5, with no clear D. V lost 0 bases, J lost 5 bases, and 13 bases lay in between. Germline CDR1 reads MGHRA; CDR2 reads YSYEKL. CDR3 size: 15 residues. CDR3 DNA: TGCGCCAGCAGCCAAGAGGGAATGGGTGAGGAGACCCAGTACTTC. The encoded protein is CASSQEGMGEETQYF.

Here the CDR3 reads CASSYLAPTGELFF. The CDR3 DNA follows: TGTGCCAGCAGCTACCTCGCCCCGACCGGGGAGCTGTTTTTT. V gene TRBV7-3 combines with J gene TRBJ2-2; the D is unclear. CDR3 length: 14 amino acids. V shed 4 bases and J shed 5 bases, with 11 bases lying between them. Per germline, CDR1 SGHTA and CDR2 FQGTGA.

V usage is TRBV20-1 and J usage is TRBJ1-1, with D unclear. V lost 0 bases and J lost 0, with 8 bases in between. The germline CDR1 and CDR2 sequences are DFQATT and SNEGSKA (reference sequence). This CDR3 is built from 14 residues. CDR3 nucleotides: TGCAGTGCTAGAGACCCGTACATGAACACTGAAGCTTTCTTT. The encoded protein is CSARDPYMNTEAFF.

Note on this clonotype: This clone may be a read error of a much larger clone one base away. This chain links TRBV30 with TRBJ1-5; possible D gene TRBD1, 6 bases. The germline gives CDR1 GTSNPN, CDR2 SVGIG (reference sequence). There are 13 residues in the CDR3. CDR3 in DNA: TGTGTCTGGAGCAAGGGGGGGGATCAGCCCCAGCATTTT. This encodes CVWSKGGDQPQHF.

This clonotype has at least ten counts. The chain links TRBV6-2 or TRBV6-3 to TRBJ1-3; TRBD1 matches 8 bases. V lost 5 bases and J lost 4; bases outside the gene matches: 10. Germline V lookup: CDR1 MNHEY, CDR2 SVGEGT. The CDR3 has 16 amino acids. The CDR3 DNA is TGTGCCAGCAGTGTCCTCGGACAGGGAGTCGGAAACACCATATATTTT. The encoded protein is CASSVLGQGVGNTIYF.

This clonotype was seen many times. J is TRBJ2-7 and V is TRBV19; possibly TRBD1 for D (6 bases). The CDR3 covers 14 residues. Germline CDR1 and CDR2: LNHDA and SQIVND (reference sequence). V gave up 6 bases and J gave up 3 bases, with 15 bases separating them. The DNA for the CDR3 is TGTGCCAGTAGAGGGGGTTCCTCAGGCTACGAGCAGTACTTC. Its translation: CASRGGSSGYEQYF.

This clonotype came up many times. This rearrangement joins TRBV27 to TRBJ1-2; maybe TRBD1 (6 bases). The germline gives CDR1 MNHEY, CDR2 SMNVEV (reference sequence). Between the trimmed V and J ends, which lost 5 bases and 4 bases, there was a span of 17 bases. This CDR3 region has 15 residues. CDR3 nucleotides: TGTGCCAGCAGTCTAACCGGGGGCACCCTCTATGGCTACACCTTC. Encoded protein: CASSLTGGTLYGYTF.

This clonotype was picked up many times. The chain employs TRBV27 and TRBJ2-5; D not certain. This CDR3 is built from 13 residues. CDR1 MNHEY and CDR2 SMNVEV come from the germline V gene (reference sequence). Trimming cost V 7 bases and J 0 bases, with 9 bases left between them. The CDR3 region is CASKDADQETQYF. The CDR3 DNA reads as TGTGCCAGCAAGGACGCAGACCAAGAGACCCAGTACTTC.

In this sample, this clonotype turned up many times. V is TRBV9 and J is TRBJ2-2; D gene unclear. CDR3 length: 15 amino acids. Germline assignment: CDR1 SGDLS and CDR2 YYNGEE. Trimming took off 1 base at V and 1 base at J, with 8 bases between the two ends. Written as DNA, the CDR3 is TGTGCCAGCAGCGTACAGGTAGAGAACACCGGGGAGCTGTTTTTT. Amino acid sequence: CASSVQVENTGELFF.

The V and J genes are TRBV10-3 and TRBJ2-5; D not resolved. Trimming pared 10 bases from V and 1 base from J, leaving 10 bases between. In germline, CDR1 is ENHRY, CDR2 SYGVKD. The CDR3 is 12 residues long. In DNA, the CDR3 is TGTGCCACTGCCTCCGGCCAAGAGACCCAGTACTTC. It translates to CATASGQETQYF.

This clonotype came up many times. The chain recombines TRBV28 with TRBJ2-7; D might be TRBD1 (5 bases). The CDR3 length is 14 residues. Germline CDR1 is MDHEN and CDR2 is SYDVKM. The V end lost 3 bases, the J end lost 2 bases, and 11 bases lay between the germline ends. CDR3: CASSFAGRAYEQYF. The CDR3, as DNA: TGTGCCAGCAGTTTTGCCGGCAGGGCCTACGAGCAGTACTTC.

This clonotype was seen repeatedly, ten times or more. V usage is TRBV20-1 and J usage is TRBJ2-1; D assignment may be TRBD1 or TRBD2 (5 bases each). Per the germline V gene, CDR1 is DFQATT and CDR2 is SNEGSKA (reference sequence). The CDR3 totals 12 residues. V dropped 6 bases and J dropped 7 bases, with 13 bases sitting between them. The CDR3 region is CSAGGEGNEQFF. CDR3 DNA: TGCAGTGCCGGAGGTGAGGGGAATGAGCAGTTCTTC.

This clonotype was seen more than once but under ten times. The chain uses TRBV6-2 or TRBV6-3 and TRBJ2-7; 7 bases match TRBD2. The J segment lost 1 base and the V segment lost 2 bases, leaving 11 bases of the junction unmatched. CDR3 size: 17 residues. CDR1 is MNHEY and CDR2 is SVGEGT in the germline V gene. The DNA of the CDR3 is TGTGCCAGCAGTTACGACGGGCGGGAGTGGGGATCCTACGAGCAGTACTTC. Protein product: CASSYDGREWGSYEQYF.

The J gene is TRBJ2-7, the V gene TRBV24-1, with D maybe TRBD1 (5 bases). Germline V gene data show CDR1 as KGHDR and CDR2 as SFDVKD. The CDR3 totals 14 residues. V was shortened by 9 bases and J by 2 bases, with 16 bases between the two germline ends. The CDR3 loop is CATGDPGYPYEQYF. The CDR3 region has the DNA TGTGCCACCGGCGACCCAGGGTATCCCTACGAGCAGTACTTC.

This clonotype has at least ten counts. A much larger clone lies a single base off, so this may be a read error. The genes are TRBV12-3 or TRBV12-4 and TRBJ1-1; no firm D call. V lost 5 bases and J 4 bases, leaving 2 bases between the germline ends. This CDR3 has 10 residues. Written as DNA, the CDR3 is TGTGCCAGCAGTACCACTGAAGCTTTCTTT. Translation: CASSTTEAFF.

This clonotype was seen repeatedly, ten times or more. The chain employs TRBV28 and TRBJ1-2; 7 bases are shared with TRBD1. Germline V lookup: CDR1 MDHEN, CDR2 SYDVKM. CDR3 length: 13 residues. The trim removed 3 bases at V and 8 bases at J, leaving 6 bases unmatched. The CDR3 reads CASSFTTGAGYTF. The CDR3 DNA is TGTGCCAGCAGTTTCACCACAGGGGCCGGCTACACCTTC.

This clonotype came up many times. This sequence may be a read error, since a much larger clone differs from it by one base. The DNA is left out, because the CDR3 cannot be placed on it with certainty; the CDR3 is given as TCRdb lists it. The chain uses TRBV6-5 and TRBJ2-6. The CDR3 region is 14 residues in length, termini included. Germline CDR1 is MNHEY and CDR2 is SVGAGI. CDR3 protein: CASSSSAGTNVLTF.

In its sample, this clonotype was seen many times. The genes are TRBV20-1 and TRBJ2-7; D possibly corresponds to TRBD2 (6 bases). Deletions cut 6 bases from V and 3 bases from J, with 15 bases between. Per germline, CDR1 DFQATT and CDR2 SNEGSKA (reference sequence). The length of the CDR3 is 13 residues. CDR3 loop: CSASPTSFYEQYF. CDR3 nucleotide sequence: TGCAGTGCATCCCCGACTAGTTTCTACGAGCAGTACTTC.

This clonotype has just a few counts. The chain recombines TRBV6-1 with TRBJ1-5, with TRBD1 as a possible D gene (5 bases). The CDR3 is made up of 14 amino acids. Germline CDR1 and CDR2: MNHNS and SASEGT. Trimming removed 6 bases at V and 6 bases at J, with 15 bases between. The CDR3 spells CASRPGQDSQPQHF. Here the CDR3 DNA reads TGTGCCAGCAGGCCCGGACAAGACTCTCAGCCCCAGCATTTT.

This clonotype was observed many times. The V gene is TRBV12-3 or TRBV12-4, the J gene TRBJ2-2, with TRBD2 matching 7 bases. The CDR3 has 13 amino acids. With V trimmed by 6 bases and J by 6 bases, 4 bases remained unmatched. Written as DNA, the CDR3 is TGTGCCAGCAGGGAACTAGCGTCCGGGGAGCTGTTTTTT. It specifies CASRELASGELFF.

This clonotype was recorded many times. The V gene is TRBV7-6, the J gene TRBJ2-5, with 8 bases that match TRBD1. V gave up 1 base and J gave up 9 bases; unmatched junction bases: 13. This CDR3 spans 16 amino acids. Germline V CDR1 and CDR2: SGHVS, FNYEAQ. The DNA of the CDR3 is TGTGCCAGCAGCTTAGTAGGAAGCGGACAGGGTGCGGCCCAGTACTTC. It yields the protein CASSLVGSGQGAAQYF.

This clonotype was seen a handful of times. The chain has TRBV5-1 and TRBJ1-2; D gene ambiguous. The germline V and J ends were trimmed by 5 bases and 0 bases, with 14 bases remaining between them. CDR1 SGHRS and CDR2 YFSETQ come from the germline V gene. The CDR3 totals 15 residues. The chain's CDR3 is CASRPPGEPNYGYTF. DNA for the CDR3: TGCGCCAGCAGGCCTCCGGGCGAACCTAACTATGGCTACACCTTC.

This clonotype came up many times. The V call is TRBV12-3 or TRBV12-4, the J call TRBJ1-2; tentative D call: TRBD1 (6 bases). The ends were cut back, 10 bases at V and 1 base at J, with 10 bases in the middle. The CDR3 has 12 amino acids. The CDR3 spells CAIRTVNYGYTF. CDR3 nucleotides: TGTGCCATCCGGACAGTTAACTATGGCTACACCTTC.